This T cell receptor beta chain was captured in a study of blood T cell repertoires in COVID-19. TCRdb keeps only in-frame clones here, not all; method: immunoSEQ multiplex PCR. This table holds a few hundred thousand clones, 85% found once. The length of the CDR3 is 15 residues. J was trimmed by 5 bases and V by 1 base; bases with no gene match: 3. Germline assignment: CDR1 MGHRA and CDR2 YSYEKL. The V and J genes are TRBV4-1 and TRBJ2-2; TRBD1 agrees at 8 bases. Sequenced input: peripheral blood. The sequence came from a woman between 50 and 59 years old with active or convalescent COVID-19. The CDR3 coding sequence is TGCGCCAGCAGCCAAGTACAGGGGGTGACCGGGGAGCTGTTTTTT. Translated: CASSQVQGVTGELFF.